Below are 10 T cell receptor beta chains sequenced from a single sample in a study of CD8 T cells in Susac syndrome. Random hexamers were used to reverse transcribe an amount of about 0.5 to 1 ug RNA. Via MiXCR, TCRdb re-called the immunoSEQ multiplex PCR reads, giving one row per CDR3 protein. The sample has fewer than 70,000 distinct CDR3 sequences, about 95% seen once. The sample was CD8+ T cells from PBMCs. The receptors shown here come from a human donor in good health.

V and J are TRBV12-3 or TRBV12-4 and TRBJ2-4; 7 bases line up with TRBD2. The V gene end was trimmed by 2 bases and the J gene end by 8 bases; junction bases not matched to a gene: 3. The CDR3 loop spans 13 amino acids. The CDR3 nucleotides read TGTGCCAGCAGTTTATCTGGGAGGGACATTCAGTACTTC. Encoded protein: CASSLSGRDIQYF.

The rearrangement joins TRBV29-1 to TRBJ2-2, with D unresolved. The CDR3 loop spans 11 amino acids. Germline CDR1 SQVTM, CDR2 ANQGSEA. The V gene lost 3 bases and the J gene lost 8 bases, with 7 bases spanning the gap. DNA of the CDR3: TGCAGCGTTGAGAGGTCTGGGGAGCTGTTTTTT. Translation gives CSVERSGELFF.

The J gene is TRBJ2-7, the V gene TRBV7-9; D is ambiguous. The CDR3 consists of 13 residues. Per the germline V gene, CDR1 is SEHNR and CDR2 is FQNEAQ (reference sequence). With 5 bases removed from V and 0 bases from J, the gap between germline ends came to 8 bases. The CDR3 nucleotides read TGTGCCAGCAGCGATGACGTCTCCTACGAGCAGTACTTC. This codes for CASSDDVSYEQYF.

This chain joins TRBV7-9 and TRBJ1-6; no clear D gene. The CDR3 consists of 15 residues. V lost 5 bases, J lost 0 bases, and 8 bases lay in between. Germline V gene data show CDR1 as SEHNR and CDR2 as FQNEAQ (reference sequence). DNA of the CDR3: TGTGCCAGCAGCACGGTAGACTCCTATAATTCACCCCTCCACTTT. Protein product: CASSTVDSYNSPLHF.

This chain connects TRBV7-2 to TRBJ1-4, with no clear D. Germline CDR1 SGHTA, CDR2 FQGNSA. V was cut by 1 base and J by 5 bases, with 5 bases left in between. This CDR3 has 13 amino acids. The CDR3 region has the DNA TGTGCCAGCAGCTTAGTTCCAAATGAAAAACTGTTTTTT. Protein sequence: CASSLVPNEKLFF.

This clonotype has just a few counts. J is TRBJ1-6 and V is TRBV4-3, with TRBD1 as a possible D gene (5 bases). V was trimmed by 4 bases and J by 6 bases, leaving 13 bases between them. Per the germline V gene, CDR1 is LGHNA and CDR2 is YSLEER. The CDR3 runs to 15 residues. The CDR3 DNA reads as TGCGCCAGCAGCCGCAGTCTTGGGACTAATTCACCCCTCCACTTT. Protein product: CASSRSLGTNSPLHF.

V and J are TRBV24-1 and TRBJ2-1, with D perhaps assigned TRBD1 or TRBD2 (6 bases each). In germline, CDR1 is KGHDR, CDR2 SFDVKD. The CDR3 sequence is 14 residues long. Trimming left V 6 bases short and J 6 bases short, with 14 bases between. CDR3 sequence reads: CATSTLSGANEQFF. CDR3 bases: TGTGCCACCAGTACACTCTCGGGGGCCAATGAGCAGTTCTTC.

The CDR3 DNA reads TGCGCCAGCAGCCAAGACCCTACAGGGGAAGAGACCCAGTACTTC. Residues: CASSQDPTGEETQYF. The gene calls are TRBV4-3 and TRBJ2-5, with 7 bases fitting TRBD1. With V trimmed by 0 bases and J by 3 bases, 4 bases remained unmatched. CDR1 and CDR2 from the germline V gene are LGHNA and YSLEER. The CDR3 spans 15 residues.

In its sample, this clonotype was seen once. The V and J genes are TRBV10-3 and TRBJ1-3; TRBD1 might be the D (5 bases). CDR3 length equals 15 residues. Germline CDR1 is ENHRY and CDR2 is SYGVKD. V lost 9 bases, J lost 4 bases, and 19 bases lay in between. The CDR3 region is CAITPGLRAGNTIYF. CDR3 coding DNA: TGTGCCATTACTCCGGGGCTGAGGGCGGGAAACACCATATATTTT.

The chain employs TRBV27 and TRBJ1-1; D remains ambiguous. V lost 6 bases and J lost 8, with 16 bases in between. Germline V gene sequence: CDR1 MNHEY, CDR2 SMNVEV (reference sequence). The CDR3 is made up of 13 amino acids. The DNA of the CDR3 is TGTGCCAGCAGCTCCTCGGTATACGTGGAAGCTTTCTTT. It is translated as CASSSSVYVEAFF.